This entry lists 10 T cell receptor beta chains sequenced from one sample in a study of blood T cell repertoires in COVID-19. Data came from immunoSEQ multiplex PCR; TCRdb stores just in-frame clones and leaves some out. Of under 450,000 clones in the sample, around 87% are singletons; the top ten hold 1.3%. Sequencing was performed on PBMCs or T cells enriched from blood (not recorded which). Receptors originate from a man in his thirties or forties who had recovered from COVID-19.

The chain combines TRBV25-1 with TRBJ1-1, with 9 positions matching TRBD1. CDR3 length equals 16 residues. The V segment lost 4 bases and the J segment 1 base; nucleotides outside the gene matches: 7. Looked up from germline, CDR1 is MGHDK and CDR2 is SYGVNS. CDR3 sequence reads: CASSAHPGQGNTEAFF. Written as DNA, the CDR3 is TGTGCCAGCAGTGCTCATCCGGGACAGGGGAACACTGAAGCTTTCTTT.

The chain links TRBV13 to TRBJ2-3, with 10 bases aligning to TRBD2. The CDR3 loop spans 15 amino acids. Germline V gene sequence: CDR1 PRHDT, CDR2 FYEKMQ (reference sequence). V lost 5 bases to trimming and J lost 4 bases; unmatched junction nucleotides: 6. CDR3 loop: CASSGPSGGPDTQYF. DNA of the CDR3: TGTGCCAGCAGCGGCCCTAGCGGGGGCCCAGATACGCAGTATTTT. Using reference TRBV13 and TRBJ2-3 for the parts outside the CDR3, the full variable domain is AAGVIQSPRHLIKEKRETATLKCYPIPRHDTVYWYQQGPGQDPQFLISFYEKMQSDKGSIPDRFSAQQFSDYHSELNMSSLELGDSALYFCASSGPSGGPDTQYFGPGTRLTVL.

The rearrangement uses TRBV6-5 and TRBJ1-1; possibly TRBD1 for D (6 bases). Deletions cut 5 bases from V and 1 base from J, with 14 bases between. The V gene's germline CDR1 is MNHEY and CDR2 SVGAGI. The CDR3 is 15 residues long. The CDR3 nucleotides are TGTGCCAGCAGTCTTTTGGACAGCGCGAACACTGAAGCTTTCTTT. Protein product: CASSLLDSANTEAFF.

The CDR3 coding sequence is TGTGCCAGCAGCACGGGCCGCGGGCACGAGCAGTACTTC. It specifies CASSTGRGHEQYF. This chain joins TRBV12-3 or TRBV12-4 and TRBJ2-7; perhaps TRBD2 as D (5 bases). This CDR3 spans 13 amino acids. Trimming removed 6 bases from V and 5 bases from J, with 14 bases in between.

The rearrangement links TRBV5-1 to TRBJ2-6; no clear D. V was clipped by 2 bases and J by 0 bases, with 9 bases between them. The CDR3 runs 16 residues. The germline CDR1 and CDR2 sequences are SGHRS and YFSETQ. The CDR3: CASSFGHSSGANVLTF. The CDR3 bases are TGCGCCAGCAGCTTCGGCCACAGCTCTGGGGCCAACGTCCTGACTTTC.

This clone was seen just once. The chain recombines TRBV7-6 with TRBJ1-4; 7 nucleotides line up with TRBD1. The CDR3 contains 15 residues. Germline V gene data show CDR1 as SGHVS and CDR2 as FNYEAQ. J lost 8 bases, V lost 0 bases, and 6 bases had no gene match. The CDR3 is CASSLARAGGEKLFF. The CDR3 coding sequence is TGTGCCAGCAGCTTAGCGAGGGCAGGGGGAGAAAAACTGTTTTTT.

V and J are TRBV28 and TRBJ1-2; TRBD1 agrees at 7 bases. The V gene's germline CDR1 is MDHEN and CDR2 SYDVKM. This CDR3 has 14 amino acids. The J segment lost 2 bases and the V segment lost 7 bases, leaving 7 bases of the junction unmatched. CDR3: CASTLDRFNYGYTF. CDR3 DNA: TGTGCCAGCACCTTGGACAGGTTCAACTATGGCTACACCTTC.

In its sample, this clone was seen a few times. The J gene is TRBJ1-1, the V gene TRBV5-1; possibly TRBD1 for D (6 bases). With 4 bases removed from V and 4 bases from J, the gap between germline ends came to 20 bases. CDR1 and CDR2 from the germline V gene are SGHRS and YFSETQ. The CDR3 is 16 amino acids. CDR3 region: CASSPRGGGVSTEAFF. CDR3 DNA sequence: TGCGCCAGCAGCCCCCGAGGCGGGGGCGTGAGCACTGAAGCTTTCTTT.

The chain combines TRBV9 with TRBJ2-7, with no clear D. V lost 2 bases to trimming and J lost 0 bases, with 12 bases between them. Germline V lookup: CDR1 SGDLS, CDR2 YYNGEE. The CDR3 contains 15 residues. The CDR3 bases are TGTGCCAGCAGCGTTACAGCCCAGAGCTCCTACGAGCAGTACTTC. It specifies CASSVTAQSSYEQYF. Based on the CDR3 plus reference TRBV9 and TRBJ2-7, the full variable domain is DSGVTQTPKHLITATGQRVTLRCSPRSGDLSVYWYQQSLDQGLQFLIQYYNGEERAKGNILERFSAQQFPDLHSELNLSSLELGDSALYFCASSVTAQSSYEQYFGPGTRLTVT.

The V call is TRBV5-6, the J call TRBJ2-7; 8 bases agree with TRBD2. Germline V gene lookup returns CDR1 SGHDT and CDR2 YYEEEE. Unmatched junction bases numbered 7, after V lost 4 bases and J lost 4 bases. This CDR3 is 14 amino acids long. The CDR3 loop reads CASSLSSGGYEQYF. The DNA for the CDR3 is TGTGCCAGCAGCCTCTCGAGCGGGGGTTACGAGCAGTACTTC.